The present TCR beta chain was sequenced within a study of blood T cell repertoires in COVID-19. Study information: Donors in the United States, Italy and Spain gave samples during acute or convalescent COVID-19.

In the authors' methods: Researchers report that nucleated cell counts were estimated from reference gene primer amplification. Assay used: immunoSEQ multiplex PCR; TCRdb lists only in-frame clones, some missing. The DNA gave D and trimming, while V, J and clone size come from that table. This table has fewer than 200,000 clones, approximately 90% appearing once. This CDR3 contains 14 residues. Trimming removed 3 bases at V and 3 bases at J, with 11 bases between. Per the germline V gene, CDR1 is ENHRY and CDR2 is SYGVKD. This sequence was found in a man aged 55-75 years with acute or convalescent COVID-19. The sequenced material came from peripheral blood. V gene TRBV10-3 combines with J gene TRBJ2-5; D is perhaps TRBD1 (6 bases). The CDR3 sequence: CAISDLRTEETQYF. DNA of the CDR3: TGTGCCATCAGTGACCTAAGGACAGAAGAGACCCAGTACTTC.